These 8 T cell receptor beta chains originate from one sample sequenced in a study of blood T cell repertoires in COVID-19. The protocol was immunoSEQ multiplex PCR, while the TCRdb copy is restricted to in-frame clones and leaves out a portion. The sample includes a few hundred thousand clones, around 84% of them seen just once. The specimen was peripheral blood. These receptors all stem from a woman between 70 and 85 years old with active or convalescent COVID-19.

This chain joins TRBV27 and TRBJ2-3; 9 positions agree with TRBD2. V lost 8 bases to trimming and J lost 5 bases; unmatched junction nucleotides: 11. The V gene's germline CDR1 is MNHEY and CDR2 SMNVEV (reference sequence). The CDR3 loop spans 15 amino acids. The CDR3 DNA reads TGTGCCAGCCGCCTTACCCCAGCGGGGGGAGATACGCAGTATTTT. Translated, it gives CASRLTPAGGDTQYF.

The genes are TRBV5-1 and TRBJ1-1; 7 bases match TRBD1. CDR1 SGHRS and CDR2 YFSETQ come from the germline V gene. CDR3 length equals 14 residues. V dropped 0 bases and J dropped 6; count of bases not matched to a gene: 5. The CDR3 DNA follows: TGCGCCAGCAGCTTGGGACAGGGATTTTCTGAAGCTTTCTTT. This sequence encodes CASSLGQGFSEAFF.

V and J are TRBV5-4 and TRBJ2-1; 7 bases match TRBD2. Trimming cost V 2 bases and J 2 bases; bases outside gene matches: 4. This CDR3 is 15 amino acids long. Germline V gene lookup returns CDR1 SGHNT and CDR2 YYREEE (reference sequence). CDR3: CASSFGGGTYNEQFF. CDR3 DNA sequence: TGTGCCAGCAGCTTCGGCGGGGGAACCTACAATGAGCAGTTCTTC.

This sequence joins TRBV7-2 and TRBJ2-5; a possible D gene is TRBD1 (6 bases). The germline V and J ends were trimmed by 1 base and 4 bases, with 13 bases remaining between them. CDR3 length: 15 residues. Germline CDR1 SGHTA, CDR2 FQGNSA. The CDR3 loop is CASSLDRVGVETQYF. CDR3 in DNA: TGTGCCAGCAGCTTAGACAGGGTTGGGGTAGAGACCCAGTACTTC.

The chain joins TRBV14 to TRBJ2-1, with D perhaps TRBD2 (6 bases). The ends were cut back, 4 bases at V and 7 bases at J, with 14 bases in the middle. CDR1 and CDR2 from the germline V gene are SGHDN and FVKESK. The length of the CDR3 is 14 residues. The CDR3 is CASSRGDGLNEQFF. CDR3 bases: TGTGCCAGCAGCCGGGGGGACGGCCTTAATGAGCAGTTCTTC.

This chain joins TRBV11-3 and TRBJ2-7; D unclear. This CDR3 region has 13 residues. Germline loops: CDR1 SGHNT, CDR2 YENEEA. Trimming removed 2 bases from V and 4 bases from J, with 9 bases in between. The CDR3, as DNA: TGTGCCAGCAGCTTACGGTTCTCATACGAGCAGTACTTC. Its translation: CASSLRFSYEQYF.

This clone appeared a few times. The gene calls are TRBV6-1 and TRBJ2-3; D possibly corresponds to TRBD1 (6 bases). In germline, CDR1 is MNHNS, CDR2 SASEGT. The length of the CDR3 is 13 residues. V lost 3 bases and J 6 bases, leaving 10 bases between the germline ends. CDR3 nucleotides: TGTGCCAGCAGTGATGGGGGCCTCGATACGCAGTATTTT. Translated, it gives CASSDGGLDTQYF.

This rearrangement joins TRBV19 to TRBJ2-5; unclear D gene. Germline assignment: CDR1 LNHDA and CDR2 SQIVND (reference sequence). V was cut by 5 bases and J by 5 bases, with 9 bases left in between. The CDR3 has 12 amino acids. CDR3 in DNA: TGTGCCAGTAGTCCGACCAGGGAGACCCAGTACTTC. Amino acids: CASSPTRETQYF.